This paragraph reports one T cell receptor (beta chain). TCRdb redid the calling of the RACE reads with MiXCR, one entry per CDR3 protein. The sample comprises about 120,000 distinct CDR3 sequences, 9% to 14% of which are singletons, and more than 1.3% rests with the top ten. This entry belongs to a study of human T cells and chemical hapten exposure. Described time point: patch test 1, 2 weeks after DPC sensitization. The sample's treatment: therapeutic diphenylcyclopropenone sensitization with weekly scalp DPC. Germline-derived CDR1 and CDR2 are MDHEN and SYDVKM. J was trimmed by 8 bases and V by 10 bases; bases with no gene match: 4. The CDR3 loop spans 11 amino acids.

The chain couples TRBV28 to TRBJ1-3; 8 positions agree with TRBD1. The clonotype originates from a woman in her forties or fifties with alopecia areata. Some clones in this sample may be carry-over from other donors' samples. Sample: whole blood, taken in connection with sensitization to the hapten diphenylcyclopropenone (DPC). The CDR3 spells CATGQGYTIYF. Written as DNA, the CDR3 is TGTGCCACCGGACAGGGTTACACCATATATTTT.